This record covers a single T cell receptor (beta chain). Its antigen is not identified. V gave up 0 bases and J gave up 6 bases; unmatched junction bases: 5. CDR1 and CDR2 from the germline V gene are SGHRS and YFSETQ. The CDR3 is made up of 14 amino acids. Time point of the sample: recipient sample about 28 days before transplant, after cytoreduction. The data stem from a study of T cell clonotyping in hematopoietic cell transplantation. On the study more broadly: Pretransplant recipient samples were taken after cytoreduction.

Profiled with immunoSEQ multiplex PCR; TCRdb holds only in-frame clones, not every one. The data contain approximately 28,000 clones, 80% to 90% of them seen just once; the ten biggest clones take up 24%. Findings of the study overall: After transplant, recipient diversity fell while pathologically expanded clonotypes grew through day 180.

The source material was peripheral blood mononuclear cells, sampled before stem cell transplant. The J gene is TRBJ1-1, the V gene TRBV5-1; TRBD1 matches 7 bases. The TCR sequence derives from a woman aged 55 to 70 with acute myeloid leukemia. Some clones in this sample may be carry-over from other donors' samples. The CDR3 loop is CASSLGQGYSEAFF. The CDR3 DNA reads as TGCGCCAGCAGCTTGGGACAGGGTTACTCTGAAGCTTTCTTT.